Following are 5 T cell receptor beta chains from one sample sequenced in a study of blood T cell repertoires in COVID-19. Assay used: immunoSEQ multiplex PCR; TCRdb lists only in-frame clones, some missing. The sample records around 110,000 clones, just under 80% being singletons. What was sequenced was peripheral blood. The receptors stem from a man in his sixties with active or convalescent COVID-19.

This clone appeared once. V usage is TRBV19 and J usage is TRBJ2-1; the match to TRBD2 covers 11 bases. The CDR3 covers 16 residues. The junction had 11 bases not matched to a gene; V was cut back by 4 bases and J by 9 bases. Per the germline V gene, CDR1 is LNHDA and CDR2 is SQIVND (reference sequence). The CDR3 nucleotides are TGTGCCAGTAGTACCTTCAATAGCGGGAGGGCCGGTGAGCAGTTCTTC. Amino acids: CASSTFNSGRAGEQFF.

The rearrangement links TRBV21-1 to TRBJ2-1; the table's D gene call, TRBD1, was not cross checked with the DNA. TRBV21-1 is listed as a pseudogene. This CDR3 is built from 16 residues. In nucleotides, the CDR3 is TGTGCCAGCAGCAAAGTTGGGACAGGGGGCGTGCATGAGCAGTTCTTC. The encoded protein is CASSKVGTGGVHEQFF.

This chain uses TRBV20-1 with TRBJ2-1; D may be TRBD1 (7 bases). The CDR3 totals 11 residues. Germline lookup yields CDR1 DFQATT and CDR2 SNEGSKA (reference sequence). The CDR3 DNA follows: TGCGGCGGGGACAGACTGAATGAGCAGTTCTTC. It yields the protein CGGDRLNEQFF.

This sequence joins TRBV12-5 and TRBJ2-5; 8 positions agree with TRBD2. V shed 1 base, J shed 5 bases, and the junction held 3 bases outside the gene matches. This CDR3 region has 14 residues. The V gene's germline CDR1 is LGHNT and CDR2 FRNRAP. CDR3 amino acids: CASGLGAGAETQYF. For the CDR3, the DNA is TGTGCTAGTGGTTTGGGAGCGGGAGCCGAGACCCAGTACTTC.

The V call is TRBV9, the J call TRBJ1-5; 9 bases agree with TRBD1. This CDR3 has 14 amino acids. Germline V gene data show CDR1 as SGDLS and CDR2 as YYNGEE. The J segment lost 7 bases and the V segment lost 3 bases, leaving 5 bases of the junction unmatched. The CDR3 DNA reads TGTGCCAGCAGCGAGGGACAGGGAGCGCAGCCCCAGCATTTT. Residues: CASSEGQGAQPQHF.